This TCR beta chain was sequenced for a study of blood T cells in healthy people across ages. The use of a sample-barcoded 5' primer and a J-beta primer mix characterized a second PCR of 7 to 11 cycles. TCRdb analysed the 5' RACE reads with MiXCR anew, one entry per CDR3 protein. The sample yields around 580,000 distinct CDR3 sequences, roughly 48% seen once. This CDR3 spans 15 amino acids. The germline V and J ends were trimmed by 3 bases and 0 bases, with 14 bases remaining between them. Germline V gene lookup returns CDR1 DFQATT and CDR2 SNEGSKA (reference sequence). This chain links TRBV20-1 with TRBJ1-1, with D maybe TRBD1 (5 bases). The sequence was obtained from an elderly man in good health. The specimen sequenced was blood. CDR3 residues: CSARRTPHMNTEAFF. CDR3 DNA: TGCAGTGCTAGGCGGACACCGCACATGAACACTGAAGCTTTCTTT.